The entry that follows covers one TCR beta chain sequence. Its specificity is unknown. The sample is drawn from a study of graft-versus-host responses after intestinal transplantation. Study overall: The study gave all recipients anti-thymocyte globulin induction, then tacrolimus and steroids for approximately 3 years.

Study-level points and caveats: Some GvH clones were seen earlier in gut or blood, suggesting intestinal origin. In patients with graft-donor T cell macrochimerism, allograft graft-versus-host to host-versus-graft clonal ratios were high.

CDR1 SGHTS and CDR2 YDEGEE come from the germline V gene. The CDR3 runs 16 residues. V was cut by 3 bases and J by 4 bases, with 17 bases left in between. Profiled with immunoSEQ multiplex PCR; TCRdb holds only in-frame clones, not every one. The repertoire holds some 27,000 clones, with over 85% as singletons. The chain uses TRBV5-8 and TRBJ2-1; a possible D gene is TRBD2 (6 bases). Sequencing used PBMCs, obtained roughly 30 days after intestinal transplant. This receptor was identified in a human patient who received an intestinal transplant, so some T cells may come from the graft donor. The CDR3 DNA reads as TGTGCCAGCAGCTCCAAGCGGGTCGGGTGGTACAATGAGCAGTTCTTC. Translated, it gives CASSSKRVGWYNEQFF.